This T cell receptor (beta chain) was observed in a study of control samples from healthy donors and cancer patients. CDR3 length: 17 residues. Germline lookup yields CDR1 LGHNA and CDR2 YNFKEQ. The V end was cut by 0 bases, the J end by 0 bases, with 13 bases between. Clones were sequenced by immunoSEQ multiplex PCR, and TCRdb holds only the in-frame ones, with some missing. The profile covers roughly 81,000 clones, with roughly 84% appearing a single time and around 10% taken by the ten largest. The TCR comes from a man between 60 and 75 years old with head and neck cancer. The sequencing sample was made of PBMCs. The chain joins TRBV4-2 to TRBJ2-3; a possible D gene is TRBD2 (5 bases). CDR3 nucleotides: TGTGCCAGCAGCCAAGATGGGCTAGCCTCTAGCACAGATACGCAGTATTTT. Its translation: CASSQDGLASSTDTQYF.